Listed below are T cell receptor beta chains from one sample, sequenced in a study of T cell changes during pregnancy in multiple sclerosis. Repertoires were generated with immunoSEQ multiplex PCR, while TCRdb's copy carries only in-frame clones and drops some. The sample lists more than 45,000 clones; 94% were seen once. This specimen consisted of CD4+ T cells from peripheral blood mononuclear cells, obtained in the first trimester of pregnancy. These TCRs come from a female donor with multiple sclerosis, enrolled in a pregnancy study. Each CDR3 is given with its conserved first and last residue. Fields, in order: D gene, V gene, clone size, J gene, CDR3 DNA, CDR3 protein. The D gene is left open where the match is weak. Clone size, where shown, is once, few, many, or a class for clones that have expanded.

TRBD1	TRBV28	once	TRBJ1-4	TGTGCCAGCAGTTTAGACAGGGGGGCAACTAATGAAAAACTGTTTTTT	CASSLDRGATNEKLFF
NA	TRBV6-1	NA	TRBJ2-3	TGTGCCAGCAGTGGGCAGGGGAACCCCACAGATACGCAGTATTTT	CASSGQGNPTDTQYF
NA	TRBV14	NA	TRBJ1-2	TGTGCCAGCAGCCAAGTTTCCGGCTATGGCTACACCTTC	CASSQVSGYGYTF
NA	TRBV6-1	NA	TRBJ1-2	TGTGCCAGCAGTGAATCAGGATCTATCTATGGCTACACCTTC	CASSESGSIYGYTF
NA	TRBV6-6	NA	TRBJ1-1	TGTGCCAGCAGTATCCTGGGGGGTGGCGCTGAAGCTTTCTTT	CASSILGGGAEAFF
NA	TRBV7-6	NA	TRBJ1-2	TGTGCCAGCAGCTTAGCGGGACATGGTAGCGATGGCTACACCTTC	CASSLAGHGSDGYTF
TRBD1	TRBV18	NA	TRBJ1-1	TGTGCCAGCTCACAACTTACAGGGGATGCTTTCTTT	CASSQLTGDAFF
NA	TRBV7-9	NA	TRBJ2-5	TGTGCCAGCAGACTAGTCGAGGAGACCCAGTACTTC	CASRLVEETQYF
TRBD1	TRBV6-5	NA	TRBJ1-4	TGTGCCAGCAGACGCGGGACAGAGCCAGAAAAACTGTTTTTT	CASRRGTEPEKLFF
NA	TRBV6-1	NA	TRBJ1-1	TGTGCCAGCAGTGGTGGGAGGGGCAGGGGATTCGGGAACACTGAAGCTTTCTTT	CASSGGRGRGFGNTEAFF
TRBD2	TRBV5-4	NA	TRBJ2-1	TGTGCCAGCAGCTTGGCGGGGGGGGTTGGGGAGCAGTTCTTC	CASSLAGGVGEQFF
TRBD1	TRBV7-9	NA	TRBJ2-2	TGTGCCAGCAGCTTCCAGCAGGGGGCTGACACCGGGGAGCTGTTTTTT	CASSFQQGADTGELFF
NA	TRBV30	NA	TRBJ2-5	TGTGCCTGGAGTGGGTCCCACCGGGAAGAGACCCAGTACTTC	CAWSGSHREETQYF
TRBD1	TRBV5-1	once	TRBJ2-7	TGCGCCAGCAGCTTGAACCGGGACAGGGCATTTTCTTACGAGCAGTACTTC	CASSLNRDRAFSYEQYF
NA	TRBV18	NA	TRBJ1-2	TGTGCCAGCTCACTTCAGGGGAAAGCTAACTATGGCTACACCTTC	CASSLQGKANYGYTF
NA	TRBV19	NA	TRBJ2-3	TGTGCCAGTAGTATGGGACTCACAGATACGCAGTATTTT	CASSMGLTDTQYF
TRBD2	TRBV11-3	NA	TRBJ2-1	TGTGCCAGCAGCTTAGGGGCCAGACTAGCGGGGGGCTACAATGAGCAGTTCTTC	CASSLGARLAGGYNEQFF
TRBD1	TRBV7-3	NA	TRBJ2-5	TGTGCCAGCAGCCCAACAGGGGGGATAGAGACCCAGTACTTC	CASSPTGGIETQYF
NA	TRBV6-1	NA	TRBJ1-5	TGTGCCAGCACCCTGACAGGCAGCAATCAGCCCCAGCATTTT	CASTLTGSNQPQHF
NA	TRBV25-1	NA	TRBJ1-3	TGTGCCAGCACCACAGCCGGTTCAGGAAACACCATATATTTT	CASTTAGSGNTIYF
TRBD1	TRBV2	NA	TRBJ1-3	TGTGCCAGCAGTGCGGGACAGGGGTCGGGAAACACCATATATTTT	CASSAGQGSGNTIYF
NA	TRBV27	NA	TRBJ1-5	TGTGCCAGCAGTACAAGACAACCTCTAAGGTTAAGGAAGAGCAATCAGCCCCAGCATTTT	CASSTRQPLRLRKSNQPQHF
NA	TRBV4-1	NA	TRBJ2-1	TGCGCCAGCAGCCAAGATCCGCGGAGCTACAATGAGCAGTTCTTC	CASSQDPRSYNEQFF
NA	TRBV19	NA	TRBJ2-7	TGTGCCAGTAGTTTGCGACGGGGAAGCTACGAGCAGTACTTC	CASSLRRGSYEQYF
NA	TRBV19	NA	TRBJ1-3	TGTGCCAGTAGTGCGGTCGAGGGAAACACCATATATTTT	CASSAVEGNTIYF
NA	TRBV27	NA	TRBJ2-1	TGTGCCAGCAGCCCAAAACAGGGTTACTACAATGAGCAGTTCTTC	CASSPKQGYYNEQFF
TRBD2	TRBV5-6	once	TRBJ2-3	TGTGCCAGCAGCTTGTTCCGGGGGGGGCAGGTAGATACGCAGTATTTT	CASSLFRGGQVDTQYF
NA	TRBV11-2	NA	TRBJ1-2	TGTGCCAGCAGCTCTACAGCTAACTATGGCTACACCTTC	CASSSTANYGYTF
NA	TRBV7-8	NA	TRBJ2-2	TGTGCCAGCAGCGGTAGAAGGGGATCAACCGGGGAGCTGTTTTTT	CASSGRRGSTGELFF
NA	TRBV7-2	NA	TRBJ2-5	TGTGCCAGCAGCTTAGTTAGTGGAGAGACCCAGTACTTC	CASSLVSGETQYF
TRBD1	TRBV19	once	TRBJ1-1	TGTGCCAGTAGTATAAACAGGGGGCTGAACACTGAAGCTTTCTTT	CASSINRGLNTEAFF
TRBD1	TRBV11-2	NA	TRBJ1-5	TGTGCCAGCAGACCCTCGACAGGGAGGAGGCCCCAGCATTTT	CASRPSTGRRPQHF
TRBD2	TRBV7-6	NA	TRBJ2-5	TGTGCCAGCAGCAACCTGGGGCTAGCGGGGGGATCCTTCCAAGAGACCCAGTACTTC	CASSNLGLAGGSFQETQYF
NA	TRBV2	NA	TRBJ1-5	TGTGCCAGCAGTGGGCCAGGGCGGCAGCCCCAGCATTTT	CASSGPGRQPQHF
NA	TRBV25-1	once	TRBJ2-5	TGTGCCAGCAGTGAATCCCTGTTCCAAGAGACCCAGTACTTC	CASSESLFQETQYF
TRBD1	TRBV6-1	NA	TRBJ2-6	TGTGCCAGCAGTGCGTTCCGGGACAGGGGAAAGTCTGGGGCCAACGTCCTGACTTTC	CASSAFRDRGKSGANVLTF
TRBD1	TRBV15	NA	TRBJ1-3	TGTGCCACCGGAAGACGGGACAGAGCTCCTAGCTCTGGAAACACCATATATTTT	CATGRRDRAPSSGNTIYF